This TCR beta chain was retrieved from a study of T cell responses to AZD1222 COVID-19 vaccine. Whole-study findings and limits: Within unmutated variant regions lay the reported targets of nearly half of spike-specific TCRs. Possibly, clonal diversity was underestimated; donors were largely white British and included more females.

This clone appeared a few times. Its antigen is not identified. Trimming cost V 6 bases and J 6 bases, with 18 bases left between them. The CDR3 is 16 amino acids. Germline V CDR1 and CDR2: PRHDT, FYEKMQ (reference sequence). TCRdb's copy holds only in-frame clones and misses some; the assay was immunoSEQ multiplex PCR. The data show approximately 120,000 clones, with approximately 89% seen just once and 10% held by the top ten. The chain combines TRBV13 with TRBJ1-6; D uncertain. The sequence came from an adult in good health. The source material was peripheral blood, sampled on day 0 of AZD1222 vaccination. As DNA, the CDR3 is TGTGCCAGCAGGCGAGTGGTCCGACTGTCTAATTCACCCCTCCACTTT. Its translation: CASRRVVRLSNSPLHF.